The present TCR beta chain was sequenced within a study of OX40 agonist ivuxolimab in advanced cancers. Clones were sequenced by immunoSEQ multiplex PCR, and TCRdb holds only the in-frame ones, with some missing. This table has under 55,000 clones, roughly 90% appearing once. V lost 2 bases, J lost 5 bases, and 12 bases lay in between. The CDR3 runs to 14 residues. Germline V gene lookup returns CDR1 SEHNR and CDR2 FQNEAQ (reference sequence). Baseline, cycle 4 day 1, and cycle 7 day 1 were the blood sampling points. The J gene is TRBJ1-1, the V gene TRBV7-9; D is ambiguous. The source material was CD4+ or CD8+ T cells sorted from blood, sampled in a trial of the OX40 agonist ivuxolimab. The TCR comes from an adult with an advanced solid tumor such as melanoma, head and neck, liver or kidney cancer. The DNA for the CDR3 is TGTGCCAGCAGCTTACCTTCGTCGGGAACTGAAGCTTTCTTT. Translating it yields CASSLPSSGTEAFF.